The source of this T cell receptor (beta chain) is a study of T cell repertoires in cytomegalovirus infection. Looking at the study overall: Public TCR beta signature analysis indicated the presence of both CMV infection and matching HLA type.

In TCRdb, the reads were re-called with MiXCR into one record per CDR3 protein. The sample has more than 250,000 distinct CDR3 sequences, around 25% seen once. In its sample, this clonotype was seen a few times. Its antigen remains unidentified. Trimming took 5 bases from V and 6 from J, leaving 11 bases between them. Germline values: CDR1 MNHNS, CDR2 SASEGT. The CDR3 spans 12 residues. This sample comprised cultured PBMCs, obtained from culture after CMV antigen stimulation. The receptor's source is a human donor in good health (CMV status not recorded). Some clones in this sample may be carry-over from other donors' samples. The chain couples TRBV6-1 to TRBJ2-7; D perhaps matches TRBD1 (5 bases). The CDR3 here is CASSRDSREQYF. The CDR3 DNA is TGTGCCAGCAGTCGTGACAGCCGCGAGCAGTACTTC.